In its sample, the clone carrying this TCR beta chain was seen many times. Its target is not known. The data were obtained in a study of neurological immune-mediated disorders. Study conclusions and caveats: Levels of TCR clonal expansion peaked in HTLV-1-associated myelopathy and reached their lowest in multiple sclerosis, under those of healthy controls.

Germline assignment: CDR1 MNHEY and CDR2 SVGAGI. Deletions cut 2 bases from V and 0 bases from J, with 5 bases between. This CDR3 has 13 amino acids. cDNA was made by 5'RACE with 10-nucleotide random UMIs. MiXCR, applied by TCRdb to the 5' RACE reads, yields one record per CDR3 protein. The sample yields 70,000 to 95,000 distinct CDR3 sequences, 13% to 15% seen once. The rearrangement links TRBV6-5 to TRBJ2-7; D not resolved. The TCR originated in a woman in her forties or fifties in good health. Sequenced input: PBMCs. The CDR3 coding sequence is TGTGCCAGCAGTTACGGACCCTCCTACGAGCAGTACTTC. It yields the protein CASSYGPSYEQYF.